The present T cell receptor (beta chain) was sequenced within a study of blood T cell repertoires in COVID-19. Study-wide background: The United States, Italy and Spain provided the acute and convalescent COVID-19 samples.

This clone was detected a few times. Sequencing used immunoSEQ multiplex PCR; TCRdb keeps in-frame clones, though not all of them. The sample holds about 310,000 clones, around 87% seen once. V lost 4 bases and J 3 bases, leaving 16 bases between the germline ends. CDR1 is SGHRS and CDR2 is YFSETQ in the germline V gene. CDR3 length: 15 amino acids. The clonotype comes from a man aged 45-65 years with active or convalescent COVID-19. The rearrangement uses TRBV5-1 and TRBJ1-2; D is uncertain. Sequencing was performed on peripheral blood. CDR3: CASSVSPGWDYGYTF. In nucleotides, the CDR3 is TGCGCCAGCAGCGTAAGTCCCGGGTGGGACTATGGCTACACCTTC.